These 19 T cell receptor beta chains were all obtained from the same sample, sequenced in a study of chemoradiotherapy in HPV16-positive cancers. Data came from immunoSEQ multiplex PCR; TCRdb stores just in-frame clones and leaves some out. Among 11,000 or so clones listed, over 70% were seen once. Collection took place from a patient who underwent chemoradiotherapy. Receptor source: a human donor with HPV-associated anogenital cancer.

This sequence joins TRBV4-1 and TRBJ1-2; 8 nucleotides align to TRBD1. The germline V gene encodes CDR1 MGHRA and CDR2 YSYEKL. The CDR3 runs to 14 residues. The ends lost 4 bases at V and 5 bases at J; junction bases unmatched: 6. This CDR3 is CASSPGQGGYGYTF. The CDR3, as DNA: TGCGCCAGCAGCCCTGGACAGGGAGGGTATGGCTACACCTTC.

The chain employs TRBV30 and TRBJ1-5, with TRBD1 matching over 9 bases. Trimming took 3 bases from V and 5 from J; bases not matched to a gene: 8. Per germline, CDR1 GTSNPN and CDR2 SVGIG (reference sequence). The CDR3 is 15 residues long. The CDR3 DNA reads TGTGCCTGGAGGCCGACAGGGGGAAGGGATCAGCCCCAGCATTTT. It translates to CAWRPTGGRDQPQHF.

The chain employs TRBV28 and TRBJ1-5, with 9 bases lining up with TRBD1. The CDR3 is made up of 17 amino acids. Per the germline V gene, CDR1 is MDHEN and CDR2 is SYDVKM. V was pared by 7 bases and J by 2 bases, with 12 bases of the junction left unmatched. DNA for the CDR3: TGTGCCAGCACAAAGCCACAGGGGGCCATTGGCAATCAGCCCCAGCATTTT. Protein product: CASTKPQGAIGNQPQHF.

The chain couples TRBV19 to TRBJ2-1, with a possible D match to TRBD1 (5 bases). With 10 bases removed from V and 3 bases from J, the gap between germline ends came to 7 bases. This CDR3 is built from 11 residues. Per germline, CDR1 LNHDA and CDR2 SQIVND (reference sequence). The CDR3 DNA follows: TGTGCCACCAGGGACTACAATGAGCAGTTCTTC. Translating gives CATRDYNEQFF. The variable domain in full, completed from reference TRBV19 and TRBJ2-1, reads DGGITQSPKYLFRKEGQNVTLSCEQNLNHDAMYWYRQDPGQGLRLIYYSQIVNDFQKGDIAEGYSVSREKKESFPLTVTSAQKNPTAFYLCATRDYNEQFFGPGTRLTVL.

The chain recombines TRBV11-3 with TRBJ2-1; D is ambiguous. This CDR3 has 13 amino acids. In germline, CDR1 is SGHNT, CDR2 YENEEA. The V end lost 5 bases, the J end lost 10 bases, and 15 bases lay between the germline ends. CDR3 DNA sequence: TGTGCCAGCAGCCGAGTCCCGGCCGGGGAGCAGTTCTTC. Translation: CASSRVPAGEQFF. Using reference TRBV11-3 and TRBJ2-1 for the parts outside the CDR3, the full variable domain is EAGVVQSPRYKIIEKKQPVAFWCNPISGHNTLYWYLQNLGQGPELLIRYENEEAVDDSQLPKDRFSAERLKGVDSTLKIQPAELGDSAVYLCASSRVPAGEQFFGPGTRLTVL.

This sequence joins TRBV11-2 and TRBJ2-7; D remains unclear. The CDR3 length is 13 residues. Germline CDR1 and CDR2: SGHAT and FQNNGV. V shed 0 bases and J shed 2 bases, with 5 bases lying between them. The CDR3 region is CASSLEAAYEQYF. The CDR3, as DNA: TGTGCCAGCAGCTTAGAGGCAGCCTACGAGCAGTACTTC.

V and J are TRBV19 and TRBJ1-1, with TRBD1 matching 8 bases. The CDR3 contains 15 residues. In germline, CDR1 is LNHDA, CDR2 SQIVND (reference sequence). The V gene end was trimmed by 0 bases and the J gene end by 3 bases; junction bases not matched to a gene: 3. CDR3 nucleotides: TGTGCCAGTAGTATAGAGGACAGGGCCGACACTGAAGCTTTCTTT. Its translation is CASSIEDRADTEAFF.

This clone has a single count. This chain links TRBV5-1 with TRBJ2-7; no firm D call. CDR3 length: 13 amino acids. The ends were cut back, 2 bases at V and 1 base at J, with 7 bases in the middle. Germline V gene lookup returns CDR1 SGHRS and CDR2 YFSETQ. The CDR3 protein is CASSLARSYEQYF. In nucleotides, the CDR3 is TGCGCCAGCAGCTTAGCGAGGTCCTACGAGCAGTACTTC.

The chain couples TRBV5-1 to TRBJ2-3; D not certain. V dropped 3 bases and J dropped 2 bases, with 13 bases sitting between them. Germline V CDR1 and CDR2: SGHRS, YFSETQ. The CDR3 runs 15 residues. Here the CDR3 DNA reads TGCGCCAGCAGCTCCGACTCCTCACTCACAGATACGCAGTATTTT. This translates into CASSSDSSLTDTQYF. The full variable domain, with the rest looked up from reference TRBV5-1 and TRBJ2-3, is KAGVTQTPRYLIKTRGQQVTLSCSPISGHRSVSWYQQTPGQGLQFLFEYFSETQRNKGNFPGRFSGRQFSNSRSEMNVSTLELGDSALYLCASSSDSSLTDTQYFGPGTRLTVL.

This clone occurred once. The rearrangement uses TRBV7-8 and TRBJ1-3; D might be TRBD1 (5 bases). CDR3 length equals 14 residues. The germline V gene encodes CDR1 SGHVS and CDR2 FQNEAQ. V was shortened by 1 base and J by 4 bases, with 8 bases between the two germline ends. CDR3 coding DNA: TGTGCCAGCAGCTTAGATTCAGGGGGAAACACCATATATTTT. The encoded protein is CASSLDSGGNTIYF. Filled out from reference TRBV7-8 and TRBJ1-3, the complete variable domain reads GAGVSQSPRYKVAKRGQDVALRCDPISGHVSLFWYQQALGQGPEFLTYFQNEAQLDKSGLPSDRFFAERPEGSVSTLKIQRTQQEDSAVYLCASSLDSGGNTIYFGEGSWLTVV.

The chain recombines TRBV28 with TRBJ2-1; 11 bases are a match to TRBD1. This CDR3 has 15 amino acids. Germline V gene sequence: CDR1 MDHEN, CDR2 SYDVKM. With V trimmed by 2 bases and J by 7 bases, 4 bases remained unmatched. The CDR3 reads CASSLGQGAGNEQFF. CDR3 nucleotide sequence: TGTGCCAGCAGTTTAGGACAGGGGGCGGGTAATGAGCAGTTCTTC.

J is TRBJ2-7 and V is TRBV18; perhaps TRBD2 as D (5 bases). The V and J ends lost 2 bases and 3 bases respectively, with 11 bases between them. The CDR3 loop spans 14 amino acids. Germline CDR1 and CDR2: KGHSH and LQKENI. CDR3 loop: CASSPRASGYEQYF. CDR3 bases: TGTGCCAGCTCACCAAGGGCGAGCGGCTACGAGCAGTACTTC.

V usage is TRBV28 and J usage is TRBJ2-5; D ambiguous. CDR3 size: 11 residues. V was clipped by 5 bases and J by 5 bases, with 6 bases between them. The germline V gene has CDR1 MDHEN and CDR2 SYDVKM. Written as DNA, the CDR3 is TGTGCCAGCAGTCCCCGCGAGACCCAGTACTTC. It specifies CASSPRETQYF.

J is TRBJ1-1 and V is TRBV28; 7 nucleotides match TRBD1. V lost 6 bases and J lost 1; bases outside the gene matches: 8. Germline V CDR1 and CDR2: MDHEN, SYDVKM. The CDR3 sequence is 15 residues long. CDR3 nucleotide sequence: TGTGCCAGCAGGAGACGGGACAGCGCGAACACTGAAGCTTTCTTT. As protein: CASRRRDSANTEAFF.

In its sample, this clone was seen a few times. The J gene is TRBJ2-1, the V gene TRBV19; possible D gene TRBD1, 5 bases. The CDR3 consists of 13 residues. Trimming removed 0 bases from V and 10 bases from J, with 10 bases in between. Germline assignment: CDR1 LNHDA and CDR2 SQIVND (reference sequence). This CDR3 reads CASSIDGSGEQFF. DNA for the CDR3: TGTGCCAGTAGTATAGATGGGTCAGGGGAGCAGTTCTTC.

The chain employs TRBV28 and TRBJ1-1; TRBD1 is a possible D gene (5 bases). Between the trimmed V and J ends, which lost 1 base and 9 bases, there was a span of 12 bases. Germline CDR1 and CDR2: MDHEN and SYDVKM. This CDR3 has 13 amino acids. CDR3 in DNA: TGTGCCAGCAGTTTATTTGGGGGGGAGAAAGCTTTCTTT. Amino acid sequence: CASSLFGGEKAFF.

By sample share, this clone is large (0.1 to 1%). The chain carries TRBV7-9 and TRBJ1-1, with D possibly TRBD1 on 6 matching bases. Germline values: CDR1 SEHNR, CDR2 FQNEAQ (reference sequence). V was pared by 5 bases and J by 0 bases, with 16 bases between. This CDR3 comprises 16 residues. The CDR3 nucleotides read TGTGCCAGCAGCCAACAGTTGGGACATATGAACACTGAAGCTTTCTTT. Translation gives CASSQQLGHMNTEAFF.

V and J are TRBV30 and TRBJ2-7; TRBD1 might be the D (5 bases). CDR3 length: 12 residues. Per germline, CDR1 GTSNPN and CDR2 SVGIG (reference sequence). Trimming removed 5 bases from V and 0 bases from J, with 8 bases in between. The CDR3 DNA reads TGTGCCTGGTGCGACAGCTCCTACGAGCAGTACTTC. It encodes CAWCDSSYEQYF.

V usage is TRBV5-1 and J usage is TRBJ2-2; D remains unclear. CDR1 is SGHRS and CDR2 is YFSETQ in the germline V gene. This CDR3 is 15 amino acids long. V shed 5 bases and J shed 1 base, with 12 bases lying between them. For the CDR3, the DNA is TGCGCCAGCAGTTCGTATAGCTGGAACACCGGGGAGCTGTTTTTT. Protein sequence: CASSSYSWNTGELFF.